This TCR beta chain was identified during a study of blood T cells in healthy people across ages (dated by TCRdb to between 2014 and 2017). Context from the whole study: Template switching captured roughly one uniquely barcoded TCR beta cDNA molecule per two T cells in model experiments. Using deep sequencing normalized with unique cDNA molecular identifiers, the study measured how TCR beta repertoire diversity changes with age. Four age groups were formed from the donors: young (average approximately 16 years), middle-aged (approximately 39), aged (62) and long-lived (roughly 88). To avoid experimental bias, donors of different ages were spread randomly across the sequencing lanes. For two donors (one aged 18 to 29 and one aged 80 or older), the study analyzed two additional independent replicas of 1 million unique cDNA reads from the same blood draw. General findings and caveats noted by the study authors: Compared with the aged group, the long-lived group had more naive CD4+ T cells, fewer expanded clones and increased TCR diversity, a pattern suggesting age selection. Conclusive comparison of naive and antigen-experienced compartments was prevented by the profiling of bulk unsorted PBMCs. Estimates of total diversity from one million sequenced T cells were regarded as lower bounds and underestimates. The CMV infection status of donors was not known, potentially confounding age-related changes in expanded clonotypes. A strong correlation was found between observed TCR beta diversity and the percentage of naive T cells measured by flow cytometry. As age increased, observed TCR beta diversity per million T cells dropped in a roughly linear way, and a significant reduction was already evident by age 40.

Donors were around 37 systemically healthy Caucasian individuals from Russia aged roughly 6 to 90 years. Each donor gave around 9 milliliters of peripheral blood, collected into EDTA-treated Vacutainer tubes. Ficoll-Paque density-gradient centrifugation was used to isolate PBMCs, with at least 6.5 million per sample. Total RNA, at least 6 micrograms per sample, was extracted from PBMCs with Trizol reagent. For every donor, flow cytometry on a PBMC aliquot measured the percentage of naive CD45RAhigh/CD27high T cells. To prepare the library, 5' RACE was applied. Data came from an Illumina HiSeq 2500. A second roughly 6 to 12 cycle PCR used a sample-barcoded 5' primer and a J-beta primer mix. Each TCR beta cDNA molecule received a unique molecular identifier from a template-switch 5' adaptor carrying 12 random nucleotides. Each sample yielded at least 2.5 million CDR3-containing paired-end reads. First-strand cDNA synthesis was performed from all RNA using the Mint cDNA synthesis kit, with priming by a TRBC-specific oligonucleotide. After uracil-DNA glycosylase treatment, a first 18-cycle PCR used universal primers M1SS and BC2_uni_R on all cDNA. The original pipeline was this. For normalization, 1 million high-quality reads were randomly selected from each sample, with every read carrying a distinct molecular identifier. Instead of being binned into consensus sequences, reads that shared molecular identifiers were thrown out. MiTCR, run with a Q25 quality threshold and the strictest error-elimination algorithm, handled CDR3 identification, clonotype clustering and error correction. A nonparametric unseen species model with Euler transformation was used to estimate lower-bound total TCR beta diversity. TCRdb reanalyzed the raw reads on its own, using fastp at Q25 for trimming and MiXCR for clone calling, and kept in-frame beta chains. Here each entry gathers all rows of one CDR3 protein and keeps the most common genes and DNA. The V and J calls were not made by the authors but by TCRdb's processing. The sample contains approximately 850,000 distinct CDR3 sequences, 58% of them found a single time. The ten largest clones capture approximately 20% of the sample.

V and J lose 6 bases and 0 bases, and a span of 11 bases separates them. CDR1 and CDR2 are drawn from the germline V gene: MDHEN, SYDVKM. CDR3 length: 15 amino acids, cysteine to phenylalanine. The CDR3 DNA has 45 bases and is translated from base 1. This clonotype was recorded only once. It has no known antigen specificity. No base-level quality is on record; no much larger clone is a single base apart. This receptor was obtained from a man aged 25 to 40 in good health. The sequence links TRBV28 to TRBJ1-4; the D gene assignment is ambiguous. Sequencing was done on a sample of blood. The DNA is TGTGCCAGCAGAACATACGGTGCAACTAATGAAAAACTGTTTTTT. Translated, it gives CASRTYGATNEKLFF.